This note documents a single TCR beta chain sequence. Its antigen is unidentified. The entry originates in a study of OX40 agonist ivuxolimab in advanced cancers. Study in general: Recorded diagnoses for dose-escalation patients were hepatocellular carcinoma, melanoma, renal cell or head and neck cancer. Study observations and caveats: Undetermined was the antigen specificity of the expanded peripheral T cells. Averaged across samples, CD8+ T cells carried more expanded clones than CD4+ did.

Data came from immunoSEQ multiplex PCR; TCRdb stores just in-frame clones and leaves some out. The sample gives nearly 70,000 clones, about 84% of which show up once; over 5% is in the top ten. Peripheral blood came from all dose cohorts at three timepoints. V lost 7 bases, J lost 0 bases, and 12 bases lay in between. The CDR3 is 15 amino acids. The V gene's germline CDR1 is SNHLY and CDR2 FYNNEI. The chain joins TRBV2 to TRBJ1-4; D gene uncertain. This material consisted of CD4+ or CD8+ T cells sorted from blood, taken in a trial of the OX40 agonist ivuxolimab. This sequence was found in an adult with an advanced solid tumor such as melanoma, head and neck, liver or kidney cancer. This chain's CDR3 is CASTVLEATNEKLFF. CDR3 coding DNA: TGTGCCAGCACCGTCTTGGAGGCAACTAATGAAAAACTGTTTTTT.